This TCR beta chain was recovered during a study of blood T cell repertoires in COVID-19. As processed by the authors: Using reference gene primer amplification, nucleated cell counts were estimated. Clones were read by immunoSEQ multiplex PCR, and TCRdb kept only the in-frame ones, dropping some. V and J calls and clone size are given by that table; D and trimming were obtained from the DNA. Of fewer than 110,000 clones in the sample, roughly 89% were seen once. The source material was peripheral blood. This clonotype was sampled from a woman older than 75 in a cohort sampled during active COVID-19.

The CDR3: CASSATSRGVQDEGLPLHF. The CDR3 bases are TGTGCCAGCAGCGCCACGTCGCGGGGGGTACAGGACGAGGGGTTACCCCTCCACTTT. The rearrangement joins TRBV9 to TRBJ1-6; D is perhaps TRBD1 (5 bases). The CDR3 sequence is 19 residues long. V lost 3 bases to trimming and J lost 12 bases, with 31 bases between them. Germline values: CDR1 SGDLS, CDR2 YYNGEE.